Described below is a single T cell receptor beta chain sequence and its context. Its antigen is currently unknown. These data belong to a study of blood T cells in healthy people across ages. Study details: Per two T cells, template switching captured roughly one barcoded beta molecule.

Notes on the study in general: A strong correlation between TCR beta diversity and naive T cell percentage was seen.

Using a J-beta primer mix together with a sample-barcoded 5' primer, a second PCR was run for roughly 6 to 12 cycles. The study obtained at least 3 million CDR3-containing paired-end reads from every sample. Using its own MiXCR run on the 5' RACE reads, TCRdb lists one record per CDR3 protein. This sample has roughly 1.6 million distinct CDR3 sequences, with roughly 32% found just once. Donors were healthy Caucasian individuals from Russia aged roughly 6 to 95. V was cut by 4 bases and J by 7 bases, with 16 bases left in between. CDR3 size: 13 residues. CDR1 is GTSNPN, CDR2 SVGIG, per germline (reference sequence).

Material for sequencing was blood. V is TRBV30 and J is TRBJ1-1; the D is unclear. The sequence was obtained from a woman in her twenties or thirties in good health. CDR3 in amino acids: CAWKNGWNGEAFF. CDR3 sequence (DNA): TGTGCCTGGAAAAACGGGTGGAACGGTGAAGCTTTCTTT.